These 7 T cell receptor beta chains were all obtained from the same sample, sequenced in a study of PD-1 blockade in classical Hodgkin lymphoma. Each of the patients experienced relapse following autologous stem cell transplantation, and their brentuximab vedotin exposure differed. Profiled with immunoSEQ multiplex PCR; TCRdb holds only in-frame clones, not every one. The table shows 20,000 to 25,000 clones, with around four fifths occurring only once. Specimen: peripheral blood mononuclear cells (PBMCs), collected before the second cycle of nivolumab. These receptor sequences come from a human donor with classical Hodgkin lymphoma.

This clone has just one count. The V and J genes are TRBV10-3 and TRBJ1-4; D gene unclear. The CDR3 contains 12 residues. Germline V CDR1 and CDR2: ENHRY, SYGVKD. The V end lost 11 bases, the J end lost 3 bases, and 10 bases lay between the germline ends. In DNA form, the CDR3 reads TGTGCCGTCCGCGATCCTAATGAAAAACTGTTTTTT. This encodes CAVRDPNEKLFF.

The chain links TRBV10-1 to TRBJ2-7; 9 nucleotides agree with TRBD2. V shed 3 bases and J 2 bases; nucleotides not matched to a gene: 8. The CDR3 is made up of 16 amino acids. The germline V gene has CDR1 WNHNN and CDR2 SYGVQD (reference sequence). The CDR3 loop reads CASSESSGRKTYEQYF. CDR3 DNA sequence: TGCGCCAGCAGTGAATCGAGCGGGAGGAAAACCTACGAGCAGTACTTC.

V and J are TRBV10-1 and TRBJ1-4; TRBD1 is a possible D gene (6 bases). This CDR3 contains 13 residues. The germline V and J ends were trimmed by 9 bases and 7 bases, with 15 bases remaining between them. From germline, CDR1 is WNHNN and CDR2 SYGVQD (reference sequence). DNA for the CDR3: TGCGCCAGGGACAGCTTTTGTTCTGAAAAACTGTTTTTT. Translation: CARDSFCSEKLFF.

This chain joins TRBV7-9 and TRBJ1-1; 10 bases align to TRBD1. Germline V gene sequence: CDR1 SEHNR, CDR2 FQNEAQ (reference sequence). CDR3 size: 16 residues. V trimming: 5 bases; J trimming: 3 bases; junction bases outside the gene matches: 9. The CDR3 DNA is TGTGCCAGCAGCCGTTACCGGGACAGGGGTCACACTGAAGCTTTCTTT. It yields the protein CASSRYRDRGHTEAFF.

The gene calls are TRBV6-1 and TRBJ1-4; the match to TRBD1 covers 7 bases. V was pared by 3 bases and J by 10 bases, with 14 bases of the junction left unmatched. Germline V gene data show CDR1 as MNHNS and CDR2 as SASEGT. CDR3 size: 16 residues. The CDR3 here is CASSDRGMRGEGKLFF. The DNA of the CDR3 is TGTGCCAGCAGTGACAGGGGGATGAGGGGCGAGGGAAAACTGTTTTTT.

Remarks on this clone: The sample has other DNA sequences that encode this CDR3 too. V is TRBV7-6 and J is TRBJ2-1; D is perhaps TRBD1 or TRBD2 (5 bases each). The CDR3 has 11 residues. Germline loops: CDR1 SGHVS, CDR2 FNYEAQ. V lost 5 bases to trimming and J lost 10 bases, with 9 bases between them. CDR3 sequence (DNA): TGTGCCAGCAGCCTCGGGGACGAGCAGTTCTTC. Encoded protein: CASSLGDEQFF. Looking up the rest from reference TRBV7-6 and TRBJ2-1 gives the full variable domain: GAGVSQSPRYKVTKRGQDVALRCDPISGHVSLYWYRQALGQGPEFLTYFNYEAQQDKSGLPNDRFSAERPEGSISTLTIQRTEQRDSAMYRCASSLGDEQFFGPGTRLTVL.

The rearrangement links TRBV9 to TRBJ1-1; no clear D. The germline CDR1 and CDR2 sequences are SGDLS and YYNGEE. Trimming removed 0 bases at V and 3 bases at J, with 6 bases between. The CDR3 is 13 amino acids. CDR3 in amino acids: CASSVDSHTEAFF. The CDR3 nucleotides read TGTGCCAGCAGCGTAGATTCACACACTGAAGCTTTCTTT.